This TCR beta chain comes out of a study of blood T cell repertoires in COVID-19. Study-wide context: The study drew acute and convalescent COVID-19 samples from the United States, Italy and Spain.

The assay was immunoSEQ multiplex PCR, and TCRdb's table has in-frame clones only and misses some. This table holds 250,000 to 350,000 clones, roughly 90% found once. Germline loops: CDR1 MGHDK, CDR2 SYGVNS. Trimming pared 7 bases from V and 4 bases from J, leaving 17 bases between. This CDR3 has 14 amino acids. V gene TRBV25-1 combines with J gene TRBJ2-7; TRBD1 might be the D (6 bases). The specimen was peripheral blood. The clonotype was recovered from a woman aged 40 to 50 who had recovered from COVID-19. This chain's CDR3 is CASMSGQGKYEQYF. The CDR3 DNA sequence: TGTGCCAGCATGTCGGGTCAGGGGAAGTACGAGCAGTACTTC.